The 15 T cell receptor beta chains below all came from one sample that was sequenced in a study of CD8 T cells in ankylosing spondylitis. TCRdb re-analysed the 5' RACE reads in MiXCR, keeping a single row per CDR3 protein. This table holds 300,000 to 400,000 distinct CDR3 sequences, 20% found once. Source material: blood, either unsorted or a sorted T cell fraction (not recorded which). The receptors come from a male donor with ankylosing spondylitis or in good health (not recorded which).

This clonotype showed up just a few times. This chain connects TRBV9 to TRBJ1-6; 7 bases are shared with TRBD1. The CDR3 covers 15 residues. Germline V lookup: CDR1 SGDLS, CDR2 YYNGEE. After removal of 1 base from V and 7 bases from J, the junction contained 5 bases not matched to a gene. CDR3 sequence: CASSVQGGMNSPLHF. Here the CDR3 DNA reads TGTGCCAGCAGCGTACAGGGGGGTATGAATTCACCCCTCCACTTT.

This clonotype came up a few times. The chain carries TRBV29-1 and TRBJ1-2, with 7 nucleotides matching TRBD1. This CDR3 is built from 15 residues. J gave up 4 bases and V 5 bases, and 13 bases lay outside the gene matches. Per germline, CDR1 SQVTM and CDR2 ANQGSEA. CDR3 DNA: TGCAGCGTTCCCCGGTGGGTCGGACAGGTCTATGGCTACACCTTC. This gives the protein CSVPRWVGQVYGYTF. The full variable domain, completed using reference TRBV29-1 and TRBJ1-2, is SAVISQKPSRDICQRGTSLTIQCQVDSQVTMMFWYRQQPGQSLTLIATANQGSEATYESGFVIDKFPISRPNLTFSTLTVSNMSPEDSSIYLCSVPRWVGQVYGYTFGSGTRLTVV.

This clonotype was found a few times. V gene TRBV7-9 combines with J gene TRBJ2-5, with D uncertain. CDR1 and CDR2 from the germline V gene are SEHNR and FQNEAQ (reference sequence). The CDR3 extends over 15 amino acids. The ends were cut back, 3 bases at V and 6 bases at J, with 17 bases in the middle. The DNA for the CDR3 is TGTGCCAGCAGCTTGTACTCCCCTCGCCCTAAGACCCAGTACTTC. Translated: CASSLYSPRPKTQYF.

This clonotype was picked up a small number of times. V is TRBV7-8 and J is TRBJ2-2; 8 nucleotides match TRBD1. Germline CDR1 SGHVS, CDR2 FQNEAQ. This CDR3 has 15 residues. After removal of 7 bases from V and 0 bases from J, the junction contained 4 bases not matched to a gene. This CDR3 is CASNLGQANTGELFF. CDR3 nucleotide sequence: TGTGCCAGCAACCTGGGACAGGCGAACACCGGGGAGCTGTTTTTT.

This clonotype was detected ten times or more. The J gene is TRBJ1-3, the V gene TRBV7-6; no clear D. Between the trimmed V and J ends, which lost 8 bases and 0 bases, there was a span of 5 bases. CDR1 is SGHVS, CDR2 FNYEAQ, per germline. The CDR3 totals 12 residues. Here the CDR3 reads CASGLSGNTIYF. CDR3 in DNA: TGTGCCAGCGGTCTCTCTGGAAACACCATATATTTT.

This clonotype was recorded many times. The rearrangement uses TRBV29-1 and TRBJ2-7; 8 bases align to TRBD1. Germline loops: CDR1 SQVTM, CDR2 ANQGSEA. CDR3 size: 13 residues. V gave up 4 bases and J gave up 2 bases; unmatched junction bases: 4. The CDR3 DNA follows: TGCAGCGTTGGCCAGGGGGCCGCCTACGAGCAGTACTTC. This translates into CSVGQGAAYEQYF.

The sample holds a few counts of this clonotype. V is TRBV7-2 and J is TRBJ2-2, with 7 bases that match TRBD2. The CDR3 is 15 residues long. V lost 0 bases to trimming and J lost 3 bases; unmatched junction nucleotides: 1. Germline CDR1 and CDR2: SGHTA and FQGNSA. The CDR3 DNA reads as TGTGCCAGCAGCTTAGCGCGGGAGCACACCGGGGAGCTGTTTTTT. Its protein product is CASSLAREHTGELFF.

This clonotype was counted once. CDR3: CASSSFTGRQYF. The CDR3 DNA is TGTGCCAGCAGCTCCTTTACCGGACGGCAGTACTTC. This chain uses TRBV7-9 with TRBJ2-7; D remains ambiguous. The CDR3 contains 12 residues. Trimming shortened V by 4 bases and J by 9 bases, and 13 bases separated the two germline ends. From germline, CDR1 is SEHNR and CDR2 FQNEAQ (reference sequence). Variable domain in full (rest from reference TRBV7-9 and TRBJ2-7): DTGVSQNPRHKITKRGQNVTFRCDPISEHNRLYWYRQTLGQGPEFLTYFQNEAQLEKSRLLSDRFSAERPKGSFSTLEIQRTEQGDSAMYLCASSSFTGRQYFGPGTRLTVT.

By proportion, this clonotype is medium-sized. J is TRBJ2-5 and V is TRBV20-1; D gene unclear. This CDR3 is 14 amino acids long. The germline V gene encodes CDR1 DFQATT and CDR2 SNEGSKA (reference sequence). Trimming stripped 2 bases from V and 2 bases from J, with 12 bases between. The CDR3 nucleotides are TGCAGTGCTAGATGGTCTACCCAACAAGAGACCCAGTACTTC. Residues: CSARWSTQQETQYF.

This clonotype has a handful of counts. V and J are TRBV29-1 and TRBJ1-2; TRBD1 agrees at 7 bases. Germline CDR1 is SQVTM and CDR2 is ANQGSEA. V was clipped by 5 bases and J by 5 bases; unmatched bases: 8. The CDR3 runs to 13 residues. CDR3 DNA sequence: TGCAGCGTTCCTACAGGGGCCTCGTATGGCTACACCTTC. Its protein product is CSVPTGASYGYTF.

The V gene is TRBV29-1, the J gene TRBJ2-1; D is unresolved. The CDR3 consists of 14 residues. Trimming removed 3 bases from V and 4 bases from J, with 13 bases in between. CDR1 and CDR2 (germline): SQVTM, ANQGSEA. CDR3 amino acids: CSVDRDLAYNEQFF. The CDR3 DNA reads TGCAGCGTTGACCGCGATCTGGCTTACAATGAGCAGTTCTTC.

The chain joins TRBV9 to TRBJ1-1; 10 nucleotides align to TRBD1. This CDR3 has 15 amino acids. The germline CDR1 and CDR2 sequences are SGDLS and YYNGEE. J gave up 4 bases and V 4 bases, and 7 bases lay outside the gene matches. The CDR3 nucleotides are TGTGCCAGCAGCCCCGGGGGGACAGGGGCCACTGAAGCTTTCTTT. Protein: CASSPGGTGATEAFF.

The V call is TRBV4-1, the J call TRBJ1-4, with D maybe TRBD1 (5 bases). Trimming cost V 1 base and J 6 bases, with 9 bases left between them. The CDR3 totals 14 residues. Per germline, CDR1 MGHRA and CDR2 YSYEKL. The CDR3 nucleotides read TGCGCCAGCAGCCAAGGGCAGGGTCATGAAAAACTGTTTTTT. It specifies CASSQGQGHEKLFF.

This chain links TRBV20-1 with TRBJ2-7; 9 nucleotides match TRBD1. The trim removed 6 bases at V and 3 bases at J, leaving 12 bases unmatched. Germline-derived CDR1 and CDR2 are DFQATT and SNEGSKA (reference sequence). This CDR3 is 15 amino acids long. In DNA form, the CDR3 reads TGCAGTGCCCCGCCCCCGGACAGGGGATACTACGAGCAGTACTTC. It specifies CSAPPPDRGYYEQYF.

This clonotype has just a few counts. CDR3 sequence reads: CASSLILAGGGDTQYF. The CDR3 DNA follows: TGTGCCAGCAGCTTAATCCTAGCGGGGGGTGGAGATACGCAGTATTTT. The chain joins TRBV7-9 to TRBJ2-3; 11 nucleotides agree with TRBD2. The CDR3 is made up of 16 amino acids. The V gene end was trimmed by 2 bases and the J gene end by 5 bases; junction bases not matched to a gene: 6. Germline values: CDR1 SEHNR, CDR2 FQNEAQ (reference sequence).